This TCR beta chain stems from a study of T cells after posttransplantation cyclophosphamide. The CDR3 is 16 residues long. CDR1 SGHTA and CDR2 FQGTGA come from the germline V gene. V shed 5 bases and J shed 7 bases, with 21 bases lying between them. The table lists this clone with a few counts. Its antigen remains unidentified. Treatment was busulfan-fludarabine conditioning, a marrow graft, and cyclophosphamide on days +3 and +4. Study-wide points: TRB clonality was highly associated with recipient CMV seropositivity and reactivation. Skin or GI-infiltrating T cells shared few TRB sequences with blood. Donor CD8+ memory clones often dominated recipient blood repertoires at later times.

This table comes from immunoSEQ multiplex PCR, and its TCRdb copy is limited to in-frame clones, with some not included. Here the sample spans about 3,000 clones, less than 85% being singletons. The specimen was PBMCs, collected after allogeneic stem cell transplant with posttransplant cyclophosphamide. V and J are TRBV7-3 and TRBJ2-1, with D perhaps TRBD2 (6 bases). This receptor was obtained from a female patient aged 50-59 years who received an allogeneic stem cell transplant from a related donor, was CMV-positive, and had no GVHD. Some T cells may arise from the graft donor. As DNA, the CDR3 is TGTGCCAGCAGCCCCTTCGGGGGAGGCATTCGGAATGAGCAGTTCTTC. This gives the protein CASSPFGGGIRNEQFF.